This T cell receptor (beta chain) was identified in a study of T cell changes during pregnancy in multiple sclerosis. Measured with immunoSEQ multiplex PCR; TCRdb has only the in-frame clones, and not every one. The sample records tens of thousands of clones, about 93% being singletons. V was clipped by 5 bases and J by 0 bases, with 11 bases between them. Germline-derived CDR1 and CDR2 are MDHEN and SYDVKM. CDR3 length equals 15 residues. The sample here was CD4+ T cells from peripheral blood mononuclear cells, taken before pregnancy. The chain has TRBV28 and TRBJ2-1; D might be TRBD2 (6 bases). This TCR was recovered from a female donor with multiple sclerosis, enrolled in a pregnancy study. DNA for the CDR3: TGTGCCAGCAGTCCCTCTAGCGTCTCCTACAATGAGCAGTTCTTC. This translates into CASSPSSVSYNEQFF. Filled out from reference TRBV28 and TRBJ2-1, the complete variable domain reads DVKVTQSSRYLVKRTGEKVFLECVQDMDHENMFWYRQDPGLGLRLIYFSYDVKMKEKGDIPEGYSVSREKKERFSLILESASTNQTSMYLCASSPSSVSYNEQFFGPGTRLTVL.